One TCR beta chain is described in this entry. This clonotype was counted only a few times. Its recognized antigen is unknown. The record has no base qualities; no much larger clone is one base away. The data stem from a study of blood T cells in healthy people across ages (dated by TCRdb to the mid-2010s). As for the study more broadly: Template switching captured roughly one uniquely barcoded TCR beta cDNA molecule per two T cells in model experiments. Using the same blood draw, the study looked at two additional independent replicas of 1 million unique cDNA reads for two donors, one aged 18 to 29 and the other aged 80 or older. To track age-related changes in TCR beta repertoire diversity, the study relied on deep sequencing normalized with unique cDNA molecular identifiers. Four age groups were formed from the donors: young (average about 17 years), middle-aged (approximately 39), aged (roughly 59) and long-lived (around 80).

Here is what the overall study found, with its caveats: Estimates of total diversity based on one million sequenced T cells were considered lower bounds and underestimates. Bulk unsorted PBMC profiling prevented conclusive comparison of naive and antigen-experienced compartments. Observed TCR beta diversity per million T cells fell roughly linearly with age, and a significant reduction was already apparent by age roughly 40. Compared with the aged group, the long-lived group had more naive CD4+ T cells, fewer expanded clones and increased TCR diversity, suggesting age selection. There was a strong correlation between observed TCR beta diversity and the percentage of naive T cells measured by flow cytometry. Donor CMV infection status was unknown, potentially confounding age-related changes in expanded clonotypes.

Library creation used 5' RACE. Sequencing relied on an Illumina HiSeq 2500. A second PCR of about 6 to 12 cycles was run with a J-beta primer mix and a sample-barcoded 5' primer. Each TCR beta cDNA molecule received a unique molecular identifier from a template-switch 5' adaptor carrying 12 random nucleotides. Each sample yielded at least 3 million CDR3-containing paired-end reads. First-strand cDNA synthesis was performed from all RNA using the Mint cDNA synthesis kit, with priming by a TRBC-specific oligonucleotide. Following uracil-DNA glycosylase treatment, all cDNA underwent a first 18-cycle PCR with the universal primers M1SS and BC2_uni_R. The original pipeline was this. Each sample was normalized by randomly selecting 1 million high-quality reads, each carrying a distinct molecular identifier. Reads sharing molecular identifiers were discarded rather than binned into consensus sequences. MiTCR, with a Q25 quality threshold and the strictest error-elimination algorithm, was used for CDR3 identification, clonotype clustering and error correction. A nonparametric unseen species model with Euler transformation was used to estimate a lower bound on total TCR beta diversity. TCRdb reanalyzed the raw reads on its own, using fastp at Q25 for trimming and MiXCR for clone calling, and kept in-frame beta chains. Duplicate CDR3 protein sequences are folded into a single record with the most common DNA and genes. TCRdb, rather than the study authors, made the V and J calls. In all, the sample holds about 800,000 distinct CDR3 sequences, and around 25% of those were seen once. The ten top clones hold approximately 3.7% of the sample.

Systemically healthy Caucasian individuals from Russia, 39 in total and aged about 6 to 100 years, were included as donors. Around 9.7 milliliters of peripheral blood were collected from each donor into EDTA-treated Vacutainer tubes. Ficoll-Paque density-gradient centrifugation was used to isolate PBMCs, with at least 6.5 million obtained per sample. Trizol reagent was used to extract total RNA from the PBMCs, yielding at least 6 micrograms per sample. The percentages of naive CD45RAhigh/CD27high T cells were determined by flow cytometry on a PBMC aliquot from every donor. The CDR3 measures 13 amino acids from cysteine to phenylalanine. The retained sequence is limited to the CDR3, 39 bases, with the frame set at the first base. CDR1 and CDR2 were assigned from the germline V gene as ENHRY and SYGVKD. Trimming removed 8 bases from V and 2 bases from J; the gene matches leave 5 bases unexplained. Separately, the same data were catalogued under a study of T cells of mothers and their children. As that second paper reports: Nine systemically healthy Caucasian individuals, comprising three mothers and their six children, were included as donors. cDNA synthesis used all of the extracted RNA, with approximately 1.6 ug of RNA in each 15 ul reaction. In the second PCR, the M1S primer introduced both the sample barcodes and 2-4 random nucleotides. Over 8 million TCR beta CDR3 reads came from each mother, compared with approximately 3.1 million reads from each child. Thymic selection shapes the output of TCR recombination in a similar way in related and unrelated pairs, and inherited differences have a minor effect. Normalized repertoire overlap in related mother-child pairs was always slightly higher than in unrelated mother-child pairs, but the difference was never significant. Persistent microchimeric T cell clones were not detected, at a sensitivity of around 99 clones per million clonotypes. In the study, deep NGS was used to compare the TCR beta repertoires of mothers and children, and features distinguishing related mother-child pairs from unrelated individuals were sought. Mothers averaged roughly 36 +/- 4 years of age and children averaged approximately 12 +/- 4 years. After adapter ligation was performed with NEBNext reagents, the libraries were sequenced on an Illumina HiSeq 2000 with 100+100 nt paired-end reads. To prevent cross-contamination, the mother and child libraries were prepared one month apart and sequenced in separate runs. Each donor had between about 450,000 and 2,100,000 distinct TCR beta clonotypes identified. Naive TCR beta clonotypes were estimated from low-frequency clonotypes matched to each donor's FACS-determined naive share, without sorting.

Source material: blood. The receptor's source is a boy aged 10-17 years in good health. The sequence joins TRBV10-3 to TRBJ2-5; 7 central bases correspond to TRBD1. CDR3 loop: CAISGTAQETQYF. Read as DNA, the sequence is TGTGCCATCTCTGGGACAGCACAAGAGACCCAGTACTTC.